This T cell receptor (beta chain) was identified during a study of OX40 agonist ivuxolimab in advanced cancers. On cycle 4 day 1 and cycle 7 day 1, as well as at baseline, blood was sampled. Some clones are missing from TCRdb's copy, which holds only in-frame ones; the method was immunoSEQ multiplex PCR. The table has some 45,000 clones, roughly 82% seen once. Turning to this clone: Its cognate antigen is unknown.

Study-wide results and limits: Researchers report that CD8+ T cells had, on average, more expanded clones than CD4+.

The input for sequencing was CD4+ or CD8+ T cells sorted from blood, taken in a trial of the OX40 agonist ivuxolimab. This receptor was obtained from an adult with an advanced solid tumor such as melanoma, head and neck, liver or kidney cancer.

The CDR3 reads CASSLEDLGGYTF. CDR3 DNA sequence: TGTGCCAGCAGCTTAGAAGACCTGGGTGGCTACACCTTC. This sequence joins TRBV7-9 and TRBJ1-2; D ambiguous. V lost 1 base and J 7 bases, leaving 10 bases between the germline ends. Germline lookup yields CDR1 SEHNR and CDR2 FQNEAQ (reference sequence). The CDR3 runs to 13 residues.